The clone carrying this T cell receptor beta chain showed up just once. Method: immunoSEQ multiplex PCR; TCRdb's copy keeps in-frame clones and lacks some. Of roughly 79,000 clones in the sample, approximately 95% are singletons; the top ten hold about 0.37%. Per germline, CDR1 LGHNA and CDR2 YNFKEQ. With 1 base clipped from V and 5 bases from J, the junction kept 6 bases outside the gene matches. The CDR3 consists of 17 residues. This sample is drawn from a study of technical replicates of blood from a handful of donors. The material sequenced was T cells isolated from PBMCs. J is TRBJ2-1 and V is TRBV4-2; TRBD1 matches at 12 bases. The clonotype originates from a human donor in good health. The CDR3 DNA reads as TGTGCCAGCAGCCAAGTGGGGACAGGGGGCCTAAACAATGAGCAGTTCTTC. Residues: CASSQVGTGGLNNEQFF.